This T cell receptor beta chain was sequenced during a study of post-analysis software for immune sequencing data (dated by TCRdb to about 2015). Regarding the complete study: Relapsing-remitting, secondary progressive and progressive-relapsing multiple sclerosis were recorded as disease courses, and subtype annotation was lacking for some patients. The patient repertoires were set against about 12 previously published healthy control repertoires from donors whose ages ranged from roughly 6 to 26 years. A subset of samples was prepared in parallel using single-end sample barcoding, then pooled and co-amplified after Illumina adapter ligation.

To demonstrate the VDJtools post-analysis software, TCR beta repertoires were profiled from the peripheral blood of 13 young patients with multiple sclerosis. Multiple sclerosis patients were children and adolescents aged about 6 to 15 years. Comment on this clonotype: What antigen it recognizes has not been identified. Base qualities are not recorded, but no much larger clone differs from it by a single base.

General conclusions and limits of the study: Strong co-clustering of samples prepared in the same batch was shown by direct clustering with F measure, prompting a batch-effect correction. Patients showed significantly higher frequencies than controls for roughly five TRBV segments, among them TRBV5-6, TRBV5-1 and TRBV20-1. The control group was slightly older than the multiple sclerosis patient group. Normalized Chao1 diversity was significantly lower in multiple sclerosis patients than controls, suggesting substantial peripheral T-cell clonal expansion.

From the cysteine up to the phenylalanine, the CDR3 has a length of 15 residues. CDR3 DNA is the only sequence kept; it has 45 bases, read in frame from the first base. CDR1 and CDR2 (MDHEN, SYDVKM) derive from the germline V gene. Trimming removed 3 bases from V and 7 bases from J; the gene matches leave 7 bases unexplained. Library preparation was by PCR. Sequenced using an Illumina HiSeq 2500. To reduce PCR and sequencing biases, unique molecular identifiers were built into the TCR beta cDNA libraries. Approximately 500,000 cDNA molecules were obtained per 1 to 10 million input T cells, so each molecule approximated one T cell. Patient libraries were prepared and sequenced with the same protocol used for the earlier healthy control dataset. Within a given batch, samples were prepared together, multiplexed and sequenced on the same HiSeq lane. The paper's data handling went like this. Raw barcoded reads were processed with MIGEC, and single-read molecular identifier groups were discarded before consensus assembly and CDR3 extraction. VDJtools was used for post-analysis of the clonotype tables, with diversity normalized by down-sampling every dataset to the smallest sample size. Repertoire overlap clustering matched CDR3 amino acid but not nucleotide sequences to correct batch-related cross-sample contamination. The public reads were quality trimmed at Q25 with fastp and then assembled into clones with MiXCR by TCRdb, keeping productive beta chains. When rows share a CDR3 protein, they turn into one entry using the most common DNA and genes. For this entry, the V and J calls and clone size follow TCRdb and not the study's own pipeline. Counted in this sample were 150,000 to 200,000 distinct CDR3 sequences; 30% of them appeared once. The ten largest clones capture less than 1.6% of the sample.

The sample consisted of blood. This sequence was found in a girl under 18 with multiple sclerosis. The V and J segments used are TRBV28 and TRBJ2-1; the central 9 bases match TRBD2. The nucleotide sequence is TGTGCCAGCAGTTTTGTTCCTGCGGGGGGGAATGAGCAGTTCTTC. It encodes CASSFVPAGGNEQFF. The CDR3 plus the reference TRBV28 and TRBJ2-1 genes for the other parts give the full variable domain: DVKVTQSSRYLVKRTGEKVFLECVQDMDHENMFWYRQDPGLGLRLIYFSYDVKMKEKGDIPEGYSVSREKKERFSLILESASTNQTSMYLCASSFVPAGGNEQFFGPGTRLTVL.